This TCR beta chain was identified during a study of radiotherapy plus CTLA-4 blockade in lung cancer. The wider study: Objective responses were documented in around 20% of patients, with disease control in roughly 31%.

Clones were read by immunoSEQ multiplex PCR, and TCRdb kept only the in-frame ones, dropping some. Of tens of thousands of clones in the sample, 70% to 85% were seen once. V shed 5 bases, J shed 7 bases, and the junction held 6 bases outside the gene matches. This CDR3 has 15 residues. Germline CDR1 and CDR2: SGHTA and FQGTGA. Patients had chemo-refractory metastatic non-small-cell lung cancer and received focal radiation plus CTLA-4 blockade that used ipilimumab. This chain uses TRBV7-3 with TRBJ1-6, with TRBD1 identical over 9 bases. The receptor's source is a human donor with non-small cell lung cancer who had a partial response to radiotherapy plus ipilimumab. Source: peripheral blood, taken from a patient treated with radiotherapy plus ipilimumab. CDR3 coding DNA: TGTGCCAGCAGCCTTAGGACAGGGGCGAATTCACCCCTCCACTTT. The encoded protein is CASSLRTGANSPLHF.